A single sample is the source of the 2 T cell receptor beta chains below, sequenced in a study of CD8+ T cells in alopecia areata. Treatment of the sample: oral pan-JAK inhibitor, 5-10 mg twice daily. Sequencing templates came from extracted RNA that was reverse transcribed into cDNA. The method was immunoSEQ multiplex PCR; TCRdb's version includes in-frame clones alone and lacks a portion of them. The table has 150,000 to 200,000 clones, less than 70% seen once. The sample consisted of CD4+ T cells sorted from blood, taken at week 4, from a patient treated with tofacitinib. The origin of the receptors is a human donor with alopecia areata.

The chain employs TRBV11-2 and TRBJ1-6, with D possibly TRBD1 on 5 matching bases. V was cut by 5 bases and J by 9 bases, with 20 bases left in between. Looked up from germline, CDR1 is SGHAT and CDR2 is FQNNGV. The length of the CDR3 is 16 residues. The CDR3 DNA follows: TGTGCCAGCAGCCCGGGTGGCAGGGTTCCTGGTTCACCCCTCCACTTT. This translates into CASSPGGRVPGSPLHF.

This chain uses TRBV29-1 with TRBJ2-1; 7 positions agree with TRBD1. Per the germline V gene, CDR1 is SQVTM and CDR2 is ANQGSEA. The CDR3 has 15 residues. The V gene end was trimmed by 6 bases and the J gene end by 4 bases; junction bases not matched to a gene: 12. The CDR3 region is CSVCPGGTLYNEQFF. CDR3 nucleotides: TGCAGCGTGTGTCCAGGGGGAACCCTATACAATGAGCAGTTCTTC.